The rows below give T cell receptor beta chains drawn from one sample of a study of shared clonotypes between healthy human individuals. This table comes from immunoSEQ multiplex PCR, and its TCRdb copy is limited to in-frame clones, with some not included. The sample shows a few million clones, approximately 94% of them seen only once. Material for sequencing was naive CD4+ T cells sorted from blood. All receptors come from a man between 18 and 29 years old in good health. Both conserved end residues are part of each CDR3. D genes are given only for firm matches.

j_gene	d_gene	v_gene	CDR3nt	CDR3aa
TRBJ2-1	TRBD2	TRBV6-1	TGTGCCAGCAGTGAAATTTTGGCGGGAGTATCCTACAATGAGCAGTTCTTC	CASSEILAGVSYNEQFF
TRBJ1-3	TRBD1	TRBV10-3	TGTGCCACCGCGGACAGGGCTAACACCATATATTTT	CATADRANTIYF
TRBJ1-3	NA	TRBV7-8	TGTGCCAGCAGCTTAGGTGTCGTCAGGGCTCGAAACACCATATATTTT	CASSLGVVRARNTIYF
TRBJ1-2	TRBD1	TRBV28	TGTGCCACCGACAGGGGAGTCGGCTACACCTTC	CATDRGVGYTF
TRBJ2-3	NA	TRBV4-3	TGCGCCAGCAGCCAAGGAAGCGGAATCATCACAGATACGCAGTATTTT	CASSQGSGIITDTQYF
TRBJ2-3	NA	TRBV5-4	TGTGCCAGCAGCCAGGCCGGGGTCTTTAGCACAGATACGCAGTATTTT	CASSQAGVFSTDTQYF
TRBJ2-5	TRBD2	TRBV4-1	TGCGCCAGCAGCCAAGGGAGCGGGGGGGCCGTTGGGGAGACCCAGTACTTC	CASSQGSGGAVGETQYF
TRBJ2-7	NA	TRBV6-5	TGTGCCAGCAGTTACGACGGGGCCTACGAGCAGTACTTC	CASSYDGAYEQYF
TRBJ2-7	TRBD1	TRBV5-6	TGTGCCAGCAGGTTGACAGGGGCCTCCTACGAGCAGTACTTC	CASRLTGASYEQYF
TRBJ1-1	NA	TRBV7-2	TGTGCCAGCAGCTTGAGAACGGGACTAGGCACTGAAGCTTTCTTT	CASSLRTGLGTEAFF